These 30 T cell receptor beta chains came from one sample sequenced in a study of blood T cell repertoires in COVID-19. Libraries were prepared by immunoSEQ multiplex PCR; TCRdb keeps only in-frame clonotypes and omits some of them. The sample holds about 120,000 clones, just under 80% seen once. The sequencing input was peripheral blood. The receptor set was obtained from a man aged 55 to 69 with active or convalescent COVID-19.

The chain has TRBV6-6 and TRBJ1-6, with TRBD1 as a possible D gene (6 bases). V gave up 7 bases and J gave up 3 bases, with 10 bases separating them. CDR3 size: 14 residues. CDR1 MNHNY and CDR2 SVGAGI come from the germline V gene (reference sequence). CDR3 in DNA: TGTGCCAGCAAGGGGGAAAGCTATAATTCACCCCTCCACTTT. Its protein is CASKGESYNSPLHF.

This rearrangement joins TRBV27 to TRBJ2-2; 9 bases fit TRBD2. This CDR3 is 17 amino acids long. With V trimmed by 5 bases and J by 5 bases, 12 bases remained unmatched. Germline CDR1 reads MNHEY; CDR2 reads SMNVEV (reference sequence). In DNA form, the CDR3 reads TGTGCCAGCAGTGCCAGAACTAGCGGGTTGGTGACCGGGGAGCTGTTTTTT. Encoded protein: CASSARTSGLVTGELFF.

V and J are TRBV3-1 (or the pseudogene TRBV3-2) and TRBJ1-2; unclear D gene. Per the germline V gene, CDR1 is LGHDT and CDR2 is YNNKEL (reference sequence). V lost 4 bases, J lost 2 bases, and 8 bases lay in between. This CDR3 region has 13 residues. This CDR3 reads CASSPDTNYGYTF. The CDR3 coding sequence is TGTGCCAGCAGCCCTGACACCAACTATGGCTACACCTTC.

The J gene is TRBJ1-1, the V gene TRBV9; no reliable D call. V shed 4 bases and J shed 7 bases, with 14 bases lying between them. The germline CDR1 and CDR2 sequences are SGDLS and YYNGEE. The CDR3 consists of 13 residues. The CDR3 here is CASSPSLSGEAFF. The CDR3, as DNA: TGTGCCAGCAGCCCTTCCCTATCCGGTGAAGCTTTCTTT.

The chain has TRBV15 and TRBJ2-2; tentative D call: TRBD2 (5 bases). The CDR3 is 13 residues long. V gave up 4 bases and J gave up 7 bases, with 10 bases separating them. CDR1 is LNHNV and CDR2 is YYDKDF in the germline V gene (reference sequence). In DNA, the CDR3 is TGTGCCACCAGCAACGCCCGGGGCGGGGAGCTGTTTTTT. It codes for CATSNARGGELFF.

This clone was counted a single time. The chain carries TRBV9 and TRBJ2-2; TRBD2 aligns across 8 bases. Losses at the gene ends were 4 bases for V and 1 base for J; bases not matched to a gene: 6. Germline loops: CDR1 SGDLS, CDR2 YYNGEE. This CDR3 has 16 residues. CDR3 sequence reads: CASSLTSAGNTGELFF. The CDR3 region has the DNA TGTGCCAGCAGCCTGACTAGCGCTGGGAACACCGGGGAGCTGTTTTTT.

In its sample, this clone was seen once. The chain employs TRBV28 and TRBJ1-1; D gene ambiguous. This CDR3 spans 11 amino acids. V was shortened by 10 bases and J by 5 bases, with 11 bases between the two germline ends. Germline V gene sequence: CDR1 MDHEN, CDR2 SYDVKM. DNA of the CDR3: TGTGCCACCGTGACGGGAACTGAAGCTTTCTTT. Encoded protein: CATVTGTEAFF.

This chain connects TRBV7-8 to TRBJ2-1, with TRBD1 as a possible D gene (6 bases). Deletions cut 4 bases from V and 0 bases from J, with 13 bases between. Germline assignment: CDR1 SGHVS and CDR2 FQNEAQ. This CDR3 has 16 amino acids. In DNA, the CDR3 is TGTGCCAGCAGCTCCCGAGGCAGGGGCTCCTACAATGAGCAGTTCTTC. Encoded protein: CASSSRGRGSYNEQFF.

J is TRBJ2-7 and V is TRBV7-9; the match to TRBD2 covers 13 bases. Germline CDR1 is SEHNR and CDR2 is FQNEAQ (reference sequence). The CDR3 consists of 15 residues. Losses at the gene ends were 5 bases for V and 7 bases for J; bases not matched to a gene: 8. CDR3 nucleotides: TGTGCCAGCAGCCCTTCGACTAGCGGGGGGTGGGAGCAGTACTTC. The encoded protein is CASSPSTSGGWEQYF.

This sequence joins TRBV4-3 and TRBJ1-2; possibly TRBD1 for D (6 bases). The germline V gene has CDR1 LGHNA and CDR2 YSLEER. Trimming removed 0 bases from V and 4 bases from J, with 12 bases in between. The CDR3 totals 15 residues. The CDR3 nucleotides are TGCGCCAGCAGCCAAGATAGTTGGGGGCTCTATGGCTACACCTTC. Residues: CASSQDSWGLYGYTF.

This chain joins TRBV19 and TRBJ2-5, with 10 bases aligning to TRBD1. Germline CDR1 LNHDA, CDR2 SQIVND (reference sequence). The CDR3 is 16 amino acids. J gave up 2 bases and V 6 bases, and 9 bases lay outside the gene matches. The CDR3 DNA sequence: TGTGCCAGTAGACTCCCCGACAGGGGGCAACAAGAGACCCAGTACTTC. It is translated as CASRLPDRGQQETQYF.

This chain uses TRBV3-1 (or the pseudogene TRBV3-2) with TRBJ1-4; the match to TRBD1 covers 9 bases. Germline CDR1 and CDR2: LGHDT and YNNKEL (reference sequence). V dropped 6 bases and J dropped 8; count of bases not matched to a gene: 4. The CDR3 totals 13 residues. The CDR3 DNA sequence: TGTGCCAGCAGACAGGGGGCGCAAGAAAAACTGTTTTTT. Translation gives CASRQGAQEKLFF.

This clone appeared a single time. The chain recombines TRBV7-9 with TRBJ2-7; unclear D gene. The CDR3 consists of 12 residues. The germline V gene has CDR1 SEHNR and CDR2 FQNEAQ (reference sequence). Deletions cut 6 bases from V and 4 bases from J, with 10 bases between. The CDR3 sequence is CASSSKPYEQYF. The DNA for the CDR3 is TGTGCCAGCAGTTCTAAACCGTACGAGCAGTACTTC. Supplemented by reference TRBV7-9 and TRBJ2-7, the full variable domain reads DTGVSQNPRHKITKRGQNVTFRCDPISEHNRLYWYRQTLGQGPEFLTYFQNEAQLEKSRLLSDRFSAERPKGSFSTLEIQRTEQGDSAMYLCASSSKPYEQYFGPGTRLTVT.

The gene calls are TRBV9 and TRBJ1-1; TRBD1 might be the D (6 bases). V gave up 6 bases and J gave up 4 bases, with 13 bases separating them. There are 13 residues in the CDR3. Germline values: CDR1 SGDLS, CDR2 YYNGEE. The CDR3 region has the DNA TGTGCCAGCAACAACAGGGAGGGCACTGAAGCTTTCTTT. Protein: CASNNREGTEAFF.

This clone has just one count. The same CDR3 arises from other DNA sequences in this sample as well. J is TRBJ2-5 and V is TRBV7-9; 11 bases match TRBD2. The CDR3 is 12 amino acids. J lost 5 bases, V lost 10 bases, and 3 bases had no gene match. CDR1 is SEHNR and CDR2 is FQNEAQ in the germline V gene (reference sequence). The CDR3 region is CATGTSGETQYF. CDR3 coding DNA: TGTGCCACCGGGACTAGCGGCGAGACCCAGTACTTC.

This clone has only a few counts. J is TRBJ2-1 and V is TRBV4-3; D uncertain. CDR1 is LGHNA, CDR2 YSLEER, per germline. The V end was cut by 0 bases, the J end by 9 bases, with 9 bases between. The CDR3 covers 13 residues. This chain's CDR3 is CASSQDTRSEQFF. In DNA form, the CDR3 reads TGCGCCAGCAGCCAAGATACGAGGAGTGAGCAGTTCTTC.

This chain joins TRBV2 and TRBJ2-7, with D maybe TRBD2 (6 bases). V gave up 3 bases and J gave up 1 base, with 10 bases separating them. CDR1 and CDR2 (germline): SNHLY, FYNNEI. This CDR3 has 14 amino acids. CDR3 sequence (DNA): TGTGCCAGCAGTGAGGGACTCCTTTCCTACGAGCAGTACTTC. This gives the protein CASSEGLLSYEQYF. The variable domain in full, completed from reference TRBV2 and TRBJ2-7, reads EPEVTQTPSHQVTQMGQEVILRCVPISNHLYFYWYRQILGQKVEFLVSFYNNEISEKSEIFDDQFSVERPDGSNFTLKIRSTKLEDSAMYFCASSEGLLSYEQYFGPGTRLTVT.

This clone has a single count. The rearrangement uses TRBV7-2 and TRBJ2-2; weak D call: TRBD2 (5 bases). This CDR3 comprises 15 residues. Looked up from germline, CDR1 is SGHTA and CDR2 is FQGNSA. Trimming took off 5 bases at V and 1 base at J, with 11 bases between the two ends. The CDR3 region has the DNA TGTGCCAGCAGCCCCCTGAGGGTGAACACCGGGGAGCTGTTTTTT. Residues: CASSPLRVNTGELFF.

This chain links TRBV10-1 with TRBJ2-7; 8 positions match TRBD1. The CDR3 sequence is 15 residues long. The ends lost 6 bases at V and 3 bases at J; junction bases unmatched: 10. CDR1 and CDR2 from the germline V gene are WNHNN and SYGVQD (reference sequence). The CDR3 reads CASSLITGQVYEQYF. The CDR3 DNA is TGCGCCAGCAGCCTTATAACGGGACAGGTCTACGAGCAGTACTTC.

This clone appeared once. The J gene is TRBJ1-2, the V gene TRBV13; 10 bases align to TRBD1. The V segment lost 5 bases and the J segment 4 bases; nucleotides outside the gene matches: 4. The CDR3 sequence is 14 residues long. The germline CDR1 and CDR2 sequences are PRHDT and FYEKMQ (reference sequence). CDR3: CASSPWTGGYGYTF. CDR3 in DNA: TGTGCCAGCAGCCCCTGGACAGGGGGCTATGGCTACACCTTC.

The chain has TRBV6-5 and TRBJ2-1; 10 bases are shared with TRBD2. Germline-derived CDR1 and CDR2 are MNHEY and SVGAGI. Losses at the gene ends were 6 bases for V and 2 bases for J; bases not matched to a gene: 4. CDR3 length: 15 residues. The DNA for the CDR3 is TGTGCCAGCAGCCCCGGGACTAGCGCCTACAATGAGCAGTTCTTC. It yields the protein CASSPGTSAYNEQFF.

The rearrangement joins TRBV7-2 to TRBJ2-1; D is possibly TRBD2 (6 bases). This CDR3 has 14 amino acids. Germline V gene lookup returns CDR1 SGHTA and CDR2 FQGNSA. V shed 3 bases and J shed 7 bases, with 13 bases lying between them. This CDR3 reads CASSLGLRGNEQFF. CDR3 nucleotides: TGTGCCAGCAGCTTGGGACTCCGCGGGAATGAGCAGTTCTTC. Complete variable domain (other parts from reference TRBV7-2 and TRBJ2-1): GAGVSQSPSNKVTEKGKDVELRCDPISGHTALYWYRQSLGQGLEFLIYFQGNSAPDKSGLPSDRFSAERTGGSVSTLTIQRTQQEDSAVYLCASSLGLRGNEQFFGPGTRLTVL.

This chain uses TRBV5-6 with TRBJ2-6; D is ambiguous. The V and J ends lost 3 bases and 2 bases respectively, with 12 bases between them. Germline CDR1 SGHDT, CDR2 YYEEEE. The CDR3 runs to 16 residues. The CDR3 bases are TGTGCCAGCAGCTGGATTGGGCGTACTGGGGCCAACGTCCTGACTTTC. Translation gives CASSWIGRTGANVLTF.

The chain couples TRBV19 to TRBJ1-1; TRBD1 aligns across 7 bases. Trimming at V came to 2 bases and at J to 9 bases, leaving 3 bases not matched to a gene. The CDR3 length is 12 residues. Per the germline V gene, CDR1 is LNHDA and CDR2 is SQIVND (reference sequence). The CDR3 region has the DNA TGTGCCAGTAGTATACGACAGGGACAAGCTTTCTTT. It is translated as CASSIRQGQAFF.

The chain joins TRBV29-1 to TRBJ1-5; D is uncertain. The V and J ends lost 6 bases and 2 bases respectively, with 11 bases between them. Germline CDR1 reads SQVTM; CDR2 reads ANQGSEA. This CDR3 has 13 residues. CDR3 sequence reads: CSVVGDGNQPQHF. The CDR3 DNA reads as TGCAGCGTCGTAGGAGACGGCAATCAGCCCCAGCATTTT.

The rearrangement links TRBV21-1 to TRBJ1-6; TRBD1 is the table's D call and was not checked against the DNA. TRBV21-1 is a pseudogene segment. The CDR3 extends over 15 amino acids. CDR3 region: CASSNRDRGPPRLHF. DNA for the CDR3: TGTGCCAGCAGCAACCGGGACAGGGGACCCCCTCGCCTCCACTTT.

The rearrangement links TRBV27 to TRBJ2-1; 9 bases are a match to TRBD1. Germline V gene sequence: CDR1 MNHEY, CDR2 SMNVEV (reference sequence). V lost 8 bases, J lost 3 bases, and 8 bases stayed unmatched. The CDR3 spans 15 residues. This chain's CDR3 is CASRRGQGNYNEQFF. In DNA form, the CDR3 reads TGTGCCAGCCGCCGCGGACAGGGGAACTACAATGAGCAGTTCTTC.

This chain uses TRBV6-4 with TRBJ2-7; 10 nucleotides align to TRBD2. The CDR3 runs 15 residues. V lost 7 bases to trimming and J lost 1 base; unmatched junction nucleotides: 7. Germline lookup yields CDR1 MRHNA and CDR2 SNTAGT. The CDR3 coding sequence is TGTGCCAGCATCCTATGGACTAGCGGTTCCTACGAGCAGTACTTC. This encodes CASILWTSGSYEQYF.

This clone was seen just once. This rearrangement joins TRBV5-1 to TRBJ1-3; possibly TRBD1 for D (5 bases). Trimming shortened V by 4 bases and J by 4 bases, and 18 bases separated the two germline ends. The CDR3 is 16 residues long. Germline-derived CDR1 and CDR2 are SGHRS and YFSETQ. Written as DNA, the CDR3 is TGCGCCAGCAGCCCTGGGCCCCAGGGCCAGGGAAACACCATATATTTT. Protein sequence: CASSPGPQGQGNTIYF.

This clone showed up just once. This chain joins TRBV7-2 and TRBJ1-1, with D possibly matching TRBD1 (6 bases). The CDR3 has 14 amino acids. Trimming took 4 bases from V and 4 from J, leaving 13 bases between them. In germline, CDR1 is SGHTA, CDR2 FQGNSA. Here the CDR3 DNA reads TGTGCCAGCAGCTGGGGGCGGGCCCCCACTGAAGCTTTCTTT. This codes for CASSWGRAPTEAFF.